Listed below are T cell receptor beta chains from one sample, sequenced in a study of blood T cell repertoires in COVID-19. Generated by immunoSEQ multiplex PCR, the TCRdb table keeps only in-frame clones and is missing some. The sample records 30,000 to 40,000 clones, roughly 80% being singletons. The specimen was peripheral blood. These receptors all come from a man between 60 and 75 years old with COVID-19, enrolled during active disease. The CDR3 runs from the conserved cysteine through the conserved F or W. Each record gives: D gene, clone size, V gene, J gene, CDR3 DNA, CDR3 protein. The D gene is left open where the match is weak. Clone size is given for some rows only: seen once, a few or many times, or a class if the clone is expanded.

>.|.|TRBV7-5|TRBJ2-1
TGTGCCAGAAGCGCCCCCGGGACTGTCAATGAGCAGTTCTTC
CARSAPGTVNEQFF
>.|.|TRBV2|TRBJ1-2
TGTGCCAGCAGGGCCTCAGGTCACTATGGCTACACCTTC
CASRASGHYGYTF
>TRBD1|once|TRBV30|TRBJ1-6
TGTGCCTGGACCCCTTCCGGGACAGGGCGACGGTCACCCCTCCACTTT
CAWTPSGTGRRSPLHF
>.|once|TRBV6-5|TRBJ1-1
TGTGCCAGCAAGCACAACACTGAAGCTTTCTTT
CASKHNTEAFF
>TRBD1|.|TRBV6-5|TRBJ2-3
TGTGCCAGCAGTCCTGGACAGGGGGCAGATACGCAGTATTTT
CASSPGQGADTQYF
>.|.|TRBV3-1/TRBV3-2|TRBJ1-3
TGTGCCAGCAGCCAAGTAAGACTACTTTCTGGAAACACCATATATTTT
CASSQVRLLSGNTIYF
>.|.|TRBV6-1|TRBJ1-4
TGTGCCAGCAGTGAGAAAGGCCCAGGTGAAAAACTGTTTTTT
CASSEKGPGEKLFF
>.|.|TRBV9|TRBJ1-1
TGTGCCAGCAGCCGACAGAAGAACACTGAAGCTTTCTTT
CASSRQKNTEAFF
>.|once|TRBV19|TRBJ1-5
TGTGCCAGTAGTATTGAGGGTGGGTATCAGCCCCAGCATTTT
CASSIEGGYQPQHF
>TRBD1|.|TRBV2|TRBJ1-3
TGTGCCAGCAGTGATTACAGGGGGTGGCACACCATATATTTT
CASSDYRGWHTIYF
>.|.|TRBV9|TRBJ2-7
TGTGCCAGCAGCCCGGATGGGACTGGCTACGAGCAGTACTTC
CASSPDGTGYEQYF
>.|.|TRBV5-1|TRBJ2-1
TGCGCCAGCACAGCCCACGGGGGTAACAACAATGAGCAGTTCTTC
CASTAHGGNNNEQFF
>.|once|TRBV30|TRBJ2-2
TGTGCCTGGATTCAACAGGGCCAGAACACCGGGGAGCTGTTTTTT
CAWIQQGQNTGELFF